The present TCR beta chain was sequenced within a study of blood T cells in healthy people across ages (dated by TCRdb to 2015 to 2017). Study-level background: Template switching captured roughly one uniquely barcoded TCR beta cDNA molecule per two T cells in model experiments. To avoid experimental bias, donors of different ages were distributed randomly across sequencing lanes. Two additional independent replicas of 1 million unique cDNA reads from the same blood draw were analyzed for two donors (one aged 18 to 30 and one aged 80 or older). Age-related changes in TCR beta repertoire diversity were measured in the study by deep sequencing normalized with unique cDNA molecular identifiers. Four age groups were formed from the donors: young (average roughly 16 years), middle-aged (approximately 42), aged (about 62) and long-lived (less than 85).

Library preparation was by 5' RACE. The sequencing machine was an Illumina HiSeq 2500. A second PCR of about 7 to 12 cycles was run with a J-beta primer mix and a sample-barcoded 5' primer. A unique molecular identifier was introduced onto each TCR beta cDNA molecule by a template-switch 5' adaptor carrying 12 random nucleotides. Each sample yielded at least 3 million CDR3-containing paired-end reads. The Mint cDNA synthesis kit, primed by a TRBC-specific oligonucleotide, was used to synthesize first-strand cDNA from all RNA. Following uracil-DNA glycosylase treatment, a first 18-cycle PCR with universal primers M1SS and BC2_uni_R was performed on all cDNA. In the paper's pipeline: For normalization, 1 million high-quality reads, each with a distinct molecular identifier, were randomly selected from each sample. Instead of being binned into consensus sequences, reads with shared molecular identifiers were discarded. MiTCR, with a Q25 quality threshold and the strictest error-elimination algorithm, was used for CDR3 identification, clonotype clustering and error correction. A nonparametric unseen species model using Euler transformation provided a lower-bound estimate of total TCR beta diversity. TCRdb ran its own pipeline on the public reads, namely fastp trimming at Q25 and MiXCR clone calling, and kept in-frame beta chains. Duplicate CDR3 protein sequences are folded into a single record with the most common DNA and genes. TCRdb's processing, not the study's, gives the V and J calls here. The sample data list about 800,000 distinct CDR3 sequences, and 58% of these were observed just once. Over 20% of the sample goes to the ten largest clones.

Regarding this clonotype: This receptor's antigen is unknown. No base quality values were provided; no much bigger clone lies one nucleotide off.

Results and caveats for the whole study, not just this receptor: Compared with the aged group, more naive CD4+ T cells, fewer expanded clones and increased TCR diversity were shown by the long-lived group, suggesting age selection. A strong correlation was found between observed TCR beta diversity and the percentage of naive T cells measured by flow cytometry. The CMV infection status of donors was not known, potentially confounding age-related changes in expanded clonotypes. Observed TCR beta diversity per million T cells fell roughly linearly with age, and a significant reduction was already apparent by age roughly 40. Bulk unsorted PBMC profiling prevented conclusive comparison of naive and antigen-experienced compartments. Total diversity estimates from one million sequenced T cells were considered lower bounds and underestimates.

The roughly 38 donors, aged roughly 6 to 95 years, were systemically healthy Caucasian individuals from Russia. Approximately 9 milliliters of peripheral blood were collected from each donor into EDTA-treated Vacutainer tubes. PBMCs were isolated by Ficoll-Paque density-gradient centrifugation, with at least 6 million obtained per sample. Total RNA, at least 5.5 micrograms per sample, was extracted from PBMCs with Trizol reagent. For every donor, flow cytometry on a PBMC aliquot measured the percentage of naive CD45RAhigh/CD27high T cells. The CDR3 covers 12 residues, taking in both the cysteine and the phenylalanine. The retained sequence is limited to the CDR3, 36 bases, with the frame set at the first base. After removal of 7 bases from V and 15 bases from J, the junction retains 10 bases not matched to a gene. CDR1 MNHEY and CDR2 SVGEGT were looked up in the germline V gene.

The TCR was taken from a man aged 25 to 40 in good health. The sequence joins TRBV6-2 or TRBV6-3 to TRBJ2-1; 9 central nucleotides agree with TRBD2. What was sequenced was blood. The encoded CDR3 is CASNLAGGRAFF. The bases read TGTGCCAGCAATTTGGCGGGCGGGAGGGCGTTCTTC.